These 8 T cell receptor beta chains came from one sample sequenced in a study of radiotherapy plus CTLA-4 blockade in lung cancer. Only in-frame clones appear in the TCRdb table, and some are missing; sequencing was by immunoSEQ multiplex PCR. The sample includes roughly 59,000 clones, under 75% of them seen just once. This material consisted of peripheral blood, taken from a patient treated with radiotherapy plus ipilimumab. The receptor source for this set is a human donor with non-small cell lung cancer whose response to radiotherapy plus ipilimumab could not be evaluated.

This clone is judged medium-sized (0.01 to 0.1%). The V gene is TRBV11-2, the J gene TRBJ2-1; no definite D call. With 1 base removed from V and 7 bases from J, the gap between germline ends came to 2 bases. Germline V lookup: CDR1 SGHAT, CDR2 FQNNGV. The CDR3 sequence is 11 residues long. The CDR3 here is CASSLVNEQFF. CDR3 coding DNA: TGTGCCAGCAGCTTAGTAAATGAGCAGTTCTTC.

The chain is built from TRBV2 and TRBJ2-1; no clear D gene. The V and J ends lost 4 bases and 4 bases respectively, with 5 bases between them. The germline gives CDR1 SNHLY, CDR2 FYNNEI. CDR3 length: 12 amino acids. This CDR3 is CASSAQYNEQFF. In DNA, the CDR3 is TGTGCCAGCAGTGCCCAGTACAATGAGCAGTTCTTC. The complete variable domain, with remaining parts taken from reference TRBV2 and TRBJ2-1, reads EPEVTQTPSHQVTQMGQEVILRCVPISNHLYFYWYRQILGQKVEFLVSFYNNEISEKSEIFDDQFSVERPDGSNFTLKIRSTKLEDSAMYFCASSAQYNEQFFGPGTRLTVL.

The chain links TRBV6-5 to TRBJ2-2; D is uncertain. CDR3 length: 11 amino acids. The V gene's germline CDR1 is MNHEY and CDR2 SVGAGI. V was trimmed by 8 bases and J by 7 bases, leaving 8 bases between them. For the CDR3, the DNA is TGTGCCAGCGGAGTTTTCGGGGAGCTGTTTTTT. Translated, it gives CASGVFGELFF.

The V call is TRBV7-8, the J call TRBJ2-1; TRBD2 aligns across 7 bases. With 1 base clipped from V and 2 bases from J, the junction kept 11 bases outside the gene matches. The germline gives CDR1 SGHVS, CDR2 FQNEAQ. This CDR3 comprises 18 residues. This CDR3 reads CASSLVGGTGGAYNEQFF. CDR3 DNA: TGTGCCAGCAGCTTAGTCGGTGGGACGGGAGGAGCCTACAATGAGCAGTTCTTC.

V gene TRBV5-8 combines with J gene TRBJ2-3; D possibly corresponds to TRBD1 (6 bases). V lost 2 bases, J lost 1 base, and 11 bases lay in between. The CDR3 has 15 residues. Germline CDR1 and CDR2: SGHTS and YDEGEE. In nucleotides, the CDR3 is TGTGCCAGCAGCTTAACAGGGTATGGCACAGATACGCAGTATTTT. Its protein is CASSLTGYGTDTQYF.

A few counts support this clone. The chain recombines TRBV6-4 with TRBJ2-7; TRBD1 matches at 8 bases. CDR3 length: 14 residues. Germline values: CDR1 MRHNA, CDR2 SNTAGT. J was trimmed by 1 base and V by 6 bases; bases with no gene match: 5. The CDR3 coding sequence is TGTGCCAGCAGCATTGGACAGGGATCCTACGAGCAGTACTTC. Translating it yields CASSIGQGSYEQYF.

This chain connects TRBV5-6 to TRBJ2-7; tentatively, D is TRBD1 (6 bases). Per germline, CDR1 SGHDT and CDR2 YYEEEE. Trimming shortened V by 0 bases and J by 5 bases, and 9 bases separated the two germline ends. The CDR3 spans 13 residues. CDR3: CASSLAPGDEQYF. DNA for the CDR3: TGTGCCAGCAGCTTGGCTCCAGGGGACGAGCAGTACTTC. Together with reference TRBV5-6 and TRBJ2-7, the CDR3 gives the full variable domain: DAGVTQSPTHLIKTRGQQVTLRCSPKSGHDTVSWYQQALGQGPQFIFQYYEEEERQRGNFPDRFSGHQFPNYSSELNVNALLLGDSALYLCASSLAPGDEQYFGPGTRLTVT.

The chain recombines TRBV25-1 with TRBJ2-7; D is unclear. V was clipped by 3 bases and J by 3 bases, with 15 bases between them. Germline assignment: CDR1 MGHDK and CDR2 SYGVNS. CDR3 size: 15 residues. CDR3 protein: CASSDPSAVNYEQYF. The CDR3 DNA reads as TGTGCCAGCAGTGATCCGAGTGCCGTCAACTACGAGCAGTACTTC.